This T cell receptor (beta chain) was profiled in a study of OX40 agonist ivuxolimab in advanced cancers. For context, the study as a whole: Ivuxolimab was an agonistic, fully human IgG2 monoclonal antibody directed against OX40 (CD134), a costimulatory receptor. Intravenous ivuxolimab was administered to patients every 2 weeks at six dose levels: 0.01, 0.1, 0.3, 1.5, 3 and 10 mg/kg. The paper describes the monotherapy dose-escalation part (N of about 47 patients) of the phase I trial of ivuxolimab. Peripheral TCRbeta sequencing was intended to test whether TCR sequence diversity was altered and clonal T-cell expansion was caused by ivuxolimab. In the dose-escalation cohort, more than 75% of patients were male, and the mean age was roughly 60 years, with a range of roughly 23 to 85. Of the 50 to 55 patients in dose escalation, about 20 had hepatocellular carcinoma, some 15 had melanoma, 9 had renal cell carcinoma and 9 had head and neck cancer. Prior anti-PD-1, anti-PD-L1 or anti-CTLA-4 therapy was permitted, and checkpoint inhibitors had been received by about 36% of dose-escalation patients. Partial responses occurred in three dose-escalation patients: two with cutaneous melanoma and one with hepatocellular carcinoma. What the research found in general, with its limitations: Antigen specificity was not determined for the clonally expanded peripheral T cells. After ivuxolimab, expanded clones were on average more numerous among CD8+ T cells than among CD4+ T cells. At doses from 0.1 to 3.0 mg/kg, clonal expansion was seen in both CD4+ and CD8+ blood T cells between baseline and week 6. In partial responders in the 0.1-3.0 mg/kg groups, normalized peripheral clonal expansion was found to be among the lowest, especially among CD8+ T cells. Low levels of normalized T-cell clonal expansion were also seen in some patients who did not respond.

Worth noting for this clone: Its antigen is still unknown. Base qualities are not provided; no much larger clone lies one nucleotide away.

The germline V gene (reference sequence) supplies CDR1 LNHDA and CDR2 SQIVND. The CDR3 starts with the cysteine, ends with the phenylalanine, and has 16 residues. The only DNA kept is the CDR3, 48 bases in frame from the first base. V loses 0 bases of germline sequence and J loses 0 bases, and the interval between the two ends is 11 bases. Genomic DNA was isolated from the sorted cells so that the TCRbeta CDR3 region could be sequenced. The immunoSEQ Assay was used for sequencing of TCRbeta CDR3 regions. TCRdb took this table from immuneACCESS and kept in-frame rearrangements with V and J called. Such tables lack part of the clones; where checked against another copy, unresolved V genes explain under half of the gap, and the rest is unexplained. This sample gives 60,000 or so clones in total; more than 70% of them show up just once. The ten largest clones add up to roughly 5% of the sample. Patients with a history of autoimmune disease or receiving systemic immunosuppression were excluded from the trial. In every dose cohort, peripheral blood was drawn for TCR sequencing at baseline, cycle 4 day 1, and cycle 7 day 1. Samples came from an open-label, multicenter, first-in-human phase I dose-escalation trial of ivuxolimab. The trial enrolled adults with locally advanced or metastatic head and neck squamous cell, hepatocellular, melanoma or renal cell carcinoma. Before TCR sequencing, CD4+ and CD8+ T cells were separately sorted from peripheral blood.

This TCR was sampled from an adult with an advanced solid tumor such as melanoma, head and neck, liver or kidney cancer. The V gene is TRBV19 and the J gene is TRBJ1-1, with no confidently assigned D gene. This material consisted of CD4+ or CD8+ T cells sorted from blood, taken in a trial of the OX40 agonist ivuxolimab. CDR3 region: CASSIDYLRMNTEAFF. Read as DNA, the sequence is TGTGCCAGTAGTATAGATTACCTACGGATGAACACTGAAGCTTTCTTT.